This TCR beta chain was captured in a study of blood T cell repertoires in COVID-19. For the study at large: Whether acute or convalescent, the COVID-19 samples came from the United States, Italy and Spain. Sample material is recorded as cDNA or gDNA derived from T cells, B-cell-depleted T cells, or PBMCs.

The CDR3 extends over 14 amino acids. CDR1 and CDR2 from the germline V gene are MRHNA and SNTAGT. V was pared by 0 bases and J by 12 bases, with 8 bases of the junction left unmatched. Authors' processing steps: For nucleated cells, counts were estimated from reference gene primer amplification. Clones were sequenced by immunoSEQ multiplex PCR, and TCRdb holds only the in-frame ones, with some missing. V and J calls and clone size are those listed in that table; D and trimming were worked out from the DNA. Found here are 200,000 to 300,000 clones, 80% to 85% of them singletons; the top ten hold less than 3.5%.

Sequencing was done on a sample of peripheral blood. The clonotype was recovered from a woman in her late teens or twenties with acute or convalescent COVID-19. This chain links TRBV6-4 with TRBJ2-1, with 7 bases that match TRBD2. The CDR3 loop is CASSDSPSAGAQFF. The CDR3 coding sequence is TGTGCCAGCAGTGACTCCCCCTCGGCGGGAGCGCAGTTCTTC.